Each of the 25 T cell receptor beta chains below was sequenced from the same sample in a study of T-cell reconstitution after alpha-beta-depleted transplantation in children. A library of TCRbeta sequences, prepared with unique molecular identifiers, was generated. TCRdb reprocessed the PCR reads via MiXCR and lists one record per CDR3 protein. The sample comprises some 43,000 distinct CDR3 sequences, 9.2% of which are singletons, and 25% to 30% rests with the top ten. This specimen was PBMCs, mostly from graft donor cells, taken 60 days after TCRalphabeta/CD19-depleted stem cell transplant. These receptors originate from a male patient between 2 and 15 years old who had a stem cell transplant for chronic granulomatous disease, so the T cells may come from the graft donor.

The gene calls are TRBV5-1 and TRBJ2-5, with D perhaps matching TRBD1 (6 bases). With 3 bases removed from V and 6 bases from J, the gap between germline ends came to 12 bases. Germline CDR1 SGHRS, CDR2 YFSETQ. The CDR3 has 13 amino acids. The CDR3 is CASSSGVQKTQYF. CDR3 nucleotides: TGCGCCAGCAGCTCAGGGGTGCAAAAGACCCAGTACTTC. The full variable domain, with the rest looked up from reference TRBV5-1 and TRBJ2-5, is KAGVTQTPRYLIKTRGQQVTLSCSPISGHRSVSWYQQTPGQGLQFLFEYFSETQRNKGNFPGRFSGRQFSNSRSEMNVSTLELGDSALYLCASSSGVQKTQYFGPGTRLLVL.

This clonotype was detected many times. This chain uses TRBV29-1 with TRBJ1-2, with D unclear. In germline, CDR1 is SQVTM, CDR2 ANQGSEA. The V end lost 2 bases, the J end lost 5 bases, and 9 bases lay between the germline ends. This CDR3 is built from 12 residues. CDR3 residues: CSVELGEYGYTF. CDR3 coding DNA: TGCAGCGTTGAACTCGGGGAGTATGGCTACACCTTC.

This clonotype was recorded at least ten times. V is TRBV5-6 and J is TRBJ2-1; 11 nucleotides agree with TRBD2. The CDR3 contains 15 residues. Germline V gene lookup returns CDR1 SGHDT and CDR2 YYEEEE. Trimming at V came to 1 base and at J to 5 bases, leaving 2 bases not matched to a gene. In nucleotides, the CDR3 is TGTGCCAGCAGCTTGTTGACTAGCGGGAACAATGAGCAGTTCTTC. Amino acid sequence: CASSLLTSGNNEQFF.

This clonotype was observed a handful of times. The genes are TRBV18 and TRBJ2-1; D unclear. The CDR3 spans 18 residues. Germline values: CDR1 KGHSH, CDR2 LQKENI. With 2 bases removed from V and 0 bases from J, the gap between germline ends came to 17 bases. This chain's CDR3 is CASSPTKGLSSSYNEQFF. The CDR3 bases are TGTGCCAGCTCACCAACAAAGGGCCTTTCCAGCTCCTACAATGAGCAGTTCTTC. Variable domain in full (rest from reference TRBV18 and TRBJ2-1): NAGVMQNPRHLVRRRGQEARLRCSPMKGHSHVYWYRQLPEEGLKFMVYLQKENIIDESGMPKERFSAEFPKEGPSILRIQQVVRGDSAAYFCASSPTKGLSSSYNEQFFGPGTRLTVL.

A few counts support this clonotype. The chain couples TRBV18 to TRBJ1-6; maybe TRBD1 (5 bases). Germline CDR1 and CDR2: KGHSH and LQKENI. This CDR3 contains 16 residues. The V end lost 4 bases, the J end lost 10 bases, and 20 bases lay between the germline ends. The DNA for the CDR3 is TGTGCCAGCTCACAGTTTTGGGGCCTGATCCGATCACCCCTCCACTTT. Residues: CASSQFWGLIRSPLHF.

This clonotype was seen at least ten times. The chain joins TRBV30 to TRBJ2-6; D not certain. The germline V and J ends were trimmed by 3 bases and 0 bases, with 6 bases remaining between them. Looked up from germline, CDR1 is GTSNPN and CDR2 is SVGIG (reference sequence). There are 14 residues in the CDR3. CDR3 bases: TGTGCCTGGAGCGGCCCCTCTGGGGCCAACGTCCTGACTTTC. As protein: CAWSGPSGANVLTF.

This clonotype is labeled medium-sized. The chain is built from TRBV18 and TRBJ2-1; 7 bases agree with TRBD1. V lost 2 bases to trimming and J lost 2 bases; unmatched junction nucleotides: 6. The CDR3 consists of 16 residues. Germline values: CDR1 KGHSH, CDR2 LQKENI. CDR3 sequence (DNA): TGTGCCAGCTCACCAGAGGACAGGCCCCCCTACAATGAGCAGTTCTTC. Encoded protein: CASSPEDRPPYNEQFF.

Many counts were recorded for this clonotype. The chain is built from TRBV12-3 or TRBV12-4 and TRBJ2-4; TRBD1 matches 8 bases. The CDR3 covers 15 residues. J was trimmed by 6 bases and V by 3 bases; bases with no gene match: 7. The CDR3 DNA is TGTGCCAGCAGTTTCGGACAGGGAGGTCCAAACATTCAGTACTTC. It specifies CASSFGQGGPNIQYF.

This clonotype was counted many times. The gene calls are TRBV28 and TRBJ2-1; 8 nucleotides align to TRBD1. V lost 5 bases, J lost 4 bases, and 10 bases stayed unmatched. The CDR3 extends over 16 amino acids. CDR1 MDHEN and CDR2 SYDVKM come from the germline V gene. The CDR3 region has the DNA TGTGCCAGCAGTAGGGGGACAGGTCGACTATACAATGAGCAGTTCTTC. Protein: CASSRGTGRLYNEQFF.

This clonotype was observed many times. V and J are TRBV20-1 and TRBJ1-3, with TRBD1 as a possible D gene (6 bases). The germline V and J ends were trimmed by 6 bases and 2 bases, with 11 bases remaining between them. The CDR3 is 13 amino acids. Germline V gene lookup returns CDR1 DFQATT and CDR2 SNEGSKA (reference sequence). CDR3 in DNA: TGCAGTGCACCAGCAGGGGCTGGAAACACCATATATTTT. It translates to CSAPAGAGNTIYF.

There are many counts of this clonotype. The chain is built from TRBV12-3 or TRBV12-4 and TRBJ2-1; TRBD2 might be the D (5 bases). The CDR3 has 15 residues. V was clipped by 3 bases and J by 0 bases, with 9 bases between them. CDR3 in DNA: TGTGCCAGCAGTTTGAGCGGCCCCTCCTACAATGAGCAGTTCTTC. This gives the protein CASSLSGPSYNEQFF.

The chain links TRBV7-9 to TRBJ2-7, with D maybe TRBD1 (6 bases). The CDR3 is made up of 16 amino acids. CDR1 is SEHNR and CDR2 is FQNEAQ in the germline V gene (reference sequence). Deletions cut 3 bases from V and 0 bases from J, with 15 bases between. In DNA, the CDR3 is TGTGCCAGCAGCTTGCTAGACAGGCCCTTCTCCTACGAGCAGTACTTC. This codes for CASSLLDRPFSYEQYF.

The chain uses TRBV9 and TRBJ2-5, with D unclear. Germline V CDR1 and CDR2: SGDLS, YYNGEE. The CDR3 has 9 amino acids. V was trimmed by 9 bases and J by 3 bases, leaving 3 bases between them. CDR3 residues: CATEETQYF. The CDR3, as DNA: TGTGCCACCGAAGAGACCCAGTACTTC.

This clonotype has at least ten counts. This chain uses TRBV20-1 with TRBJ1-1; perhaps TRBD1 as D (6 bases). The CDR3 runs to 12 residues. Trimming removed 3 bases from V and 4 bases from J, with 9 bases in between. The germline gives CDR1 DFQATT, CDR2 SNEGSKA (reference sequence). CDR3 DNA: TGCAGTGCTAGGGAAGGGGGCACTGAAGCTTTCTTT. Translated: CSAREGGTEAFF.

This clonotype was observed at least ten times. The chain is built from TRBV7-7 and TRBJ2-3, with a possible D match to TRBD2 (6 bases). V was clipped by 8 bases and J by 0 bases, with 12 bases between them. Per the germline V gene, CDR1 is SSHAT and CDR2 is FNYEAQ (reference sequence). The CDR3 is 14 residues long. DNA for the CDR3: TGTGCCAGCGCACTGGGGGGTAGCACAGATACGCAGTATTTT. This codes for CASALGGSTDTQYF. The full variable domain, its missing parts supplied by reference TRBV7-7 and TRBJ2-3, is GAGVSQSPRYKVTKRGQDVTLRCDPISSHATLYWYQQALGQGPEFLTYFNYEAQPDKSGLPSDRFSAERPEGSISTLTIQRTEQRDSAMYRCASALGGSTDTQYFGPGTRLTVL.

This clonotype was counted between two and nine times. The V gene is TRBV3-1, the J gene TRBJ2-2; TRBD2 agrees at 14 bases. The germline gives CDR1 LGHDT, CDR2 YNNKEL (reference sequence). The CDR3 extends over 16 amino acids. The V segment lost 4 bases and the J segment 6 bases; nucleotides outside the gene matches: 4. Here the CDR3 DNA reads TGTGCCAGCAGCCCGACGACTAGCGGGGGGGCCGGGGAGCTGTTTTTT. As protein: CASSPTTSGGAGELFF.

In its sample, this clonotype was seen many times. CDR3: CSARPPVAGAYNEQFF. The CDR3 nucleotides are TGCAGTGCCAGACCCCCTGTAGCGGGTGCCTACAATGAGCAGTTCTTC. The chain carries TRBV20-1 and TRBJ2-1, with TRBD2 identical over 7 bases. The germline V gene encodes CDR1 DFQATT and CDR2 SNEGSKA (reference sequence). The CDR3 has 16 amino acids. Losses at the gene ends were 6 bases for V and 2 bases for J; bases not matched to a gene: 13.

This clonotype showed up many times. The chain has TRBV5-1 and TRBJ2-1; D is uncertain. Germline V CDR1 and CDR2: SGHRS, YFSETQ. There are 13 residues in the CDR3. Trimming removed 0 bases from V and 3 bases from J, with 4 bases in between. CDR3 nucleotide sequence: TGCGCCAGCAGCTTGGGACACTACAATGAGCAGTTCTTC. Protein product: CASSLGHYNEQFF. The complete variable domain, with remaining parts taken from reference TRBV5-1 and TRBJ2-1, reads KAGVTQTPRYLIKTRGQQVTLSCSPISGHRSVSWYQQTPGQGLQFLFEYFSETQRNKGNFPGRFSGRQFSNSRSEMNVSTLELGDSALYLCASSLGHYNEQFFGPGTRLTVL.

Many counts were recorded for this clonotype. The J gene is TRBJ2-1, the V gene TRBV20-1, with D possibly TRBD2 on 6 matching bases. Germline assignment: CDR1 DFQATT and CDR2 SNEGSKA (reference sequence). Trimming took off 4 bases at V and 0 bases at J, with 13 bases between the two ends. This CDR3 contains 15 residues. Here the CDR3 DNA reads TGCAGTGCTACCAGCGGGCCTAGCTCCTACAATGAGCAGTTCTTC. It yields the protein CSATSGPSSYNEQFF.

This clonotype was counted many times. The CDR3 loop is CASSQILLGTQYF. CDR3 in DNA: TGTGCCAGCAGCCAGATTCTTCTTGGGACCCAGTACTTC. The V call is TRBV14, the J call TRBJ2-5; D is uncertain. This CDR3 is 13 amino acids long. Deletions cut 3 bases from V and 7 bases from J, with 12 bases between. CDR1 is SGHDN, CDR2 FVKESK, per germline.

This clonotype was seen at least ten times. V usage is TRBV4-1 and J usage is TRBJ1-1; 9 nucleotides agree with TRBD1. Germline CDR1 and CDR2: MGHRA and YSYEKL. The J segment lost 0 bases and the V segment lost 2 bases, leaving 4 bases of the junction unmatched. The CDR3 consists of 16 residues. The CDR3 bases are TGCGCCAGCAGCCAAAAGCGGGACAGGGTGAACACTGAAGCTTTCTTT. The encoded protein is CASSQKRDRVNTEAFF.

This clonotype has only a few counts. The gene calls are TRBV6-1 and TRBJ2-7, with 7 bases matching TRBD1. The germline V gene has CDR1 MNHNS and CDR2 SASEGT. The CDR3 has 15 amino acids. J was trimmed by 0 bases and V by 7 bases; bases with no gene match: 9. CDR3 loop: CASINRAGGSYEQYF. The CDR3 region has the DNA TGTGCCAGCATCAACAGGGCAGGGGGCTCCTACGAGCAGTACTTC.

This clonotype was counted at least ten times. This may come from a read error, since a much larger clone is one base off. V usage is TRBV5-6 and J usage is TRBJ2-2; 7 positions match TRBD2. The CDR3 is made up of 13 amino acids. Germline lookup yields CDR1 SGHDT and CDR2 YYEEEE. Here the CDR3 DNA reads TGTGCCAGCAGCTCTCTCAGAAGCGGGGTGCTGTTTTTT. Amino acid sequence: CASSSLRSGVLFF.

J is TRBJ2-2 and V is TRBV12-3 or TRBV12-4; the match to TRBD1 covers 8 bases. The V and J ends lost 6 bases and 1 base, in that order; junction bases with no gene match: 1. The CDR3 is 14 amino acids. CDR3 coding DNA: TGTGCCAGCAGAGGGACAGGGAACACCGGGGAGCTGTTTTTT. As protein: CASRGTGNTGELFF.

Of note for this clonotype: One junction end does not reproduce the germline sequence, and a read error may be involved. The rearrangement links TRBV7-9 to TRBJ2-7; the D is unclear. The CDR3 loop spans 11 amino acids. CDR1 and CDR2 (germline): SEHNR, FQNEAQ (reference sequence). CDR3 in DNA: TGTGCCATCAGCTTATTTTACGAGCAGTACTTC. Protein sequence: CAISLFYEQYF.